This TCR beta chain is drawn from a study of T-cell reconstitution after alpha-beta-depleted transplantation in children. CDR1 is SGHRS, CDR2 YFSETQ, per germline. The CDR3 spans 14 residues. Trimming shortened V by 3 bases and J by 2 bases, and 12 bases separated the two germline ends. This clonotype was seen more than once but under ten times. The authors prepared the TCRbeta library with unique molecular identifiers. TCRdb analysed the PCR reads with MiXCR anew, one entry per CDR3 protein. The table records 250,000 to 300,000 distinct CDR3 sequences, approximately 9.6% of them present only once. The TCR comes from a human donor who donated a stem cell graft to a child with SCID. The starting material was PBMCs from the stem cell graft donor, obtained from the stem cell graft. The rearrangement uses TRBV5-1 and TRBJ2-7, with D tentatively TRBD1 (6 bases). CDR3 loop: CASSWGHFPYEQYF. The CDR3 region has the DNA TGCGCCAGCAGCTGGGGACACTTCCCCTACGAGCAGTACTTC.